This TCR beta chain was captured by sequencing in a study of human T cells and chemical hapten exposure. Time point here: healthy volunteer bleed at 2 weeks. Researchers extracted total RNA from unfractionated whole blood. A single record per CDR3 protein comes from TCRdb applying MiXCR to the RACE reads. This sample has about 45,000 distinct CDR3 sequences, with about 4.5% found just once. CDR1 and CDR2 (germline): KGHDR, SFDVKD. The CDR3 runs to 12 residues. V was trimmed by 7 bases and J by 9 bases, leaving 12 bases between them. This receptor was taken from a human donor in good health. Some clones in this sample may be carry-over from other donors' samples. This chain connects TRBV24-1 to TRBJ2-1, with D perhaps matching TRBD2 (6 bases). The sample consisted of whole blood. CDR3 bases: TGTGCCACCAGCGAGGACGGGGGTGAGCAGTTCTTC. It yields the protein CATSEDGGEQFF.